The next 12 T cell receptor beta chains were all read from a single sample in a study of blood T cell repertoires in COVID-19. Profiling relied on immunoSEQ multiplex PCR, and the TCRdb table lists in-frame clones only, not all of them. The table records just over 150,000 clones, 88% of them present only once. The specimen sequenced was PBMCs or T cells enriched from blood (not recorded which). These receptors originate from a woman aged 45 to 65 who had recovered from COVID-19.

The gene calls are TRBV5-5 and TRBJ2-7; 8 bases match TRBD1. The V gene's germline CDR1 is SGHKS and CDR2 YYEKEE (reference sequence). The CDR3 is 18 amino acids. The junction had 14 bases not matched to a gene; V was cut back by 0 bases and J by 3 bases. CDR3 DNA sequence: TGTGCCAGCAGCTTGGTATCCGGTCAGGGGGCCGGTTACTACGAGCAGTACTTC. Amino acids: CASSLVSGQGAGYYEQYF.

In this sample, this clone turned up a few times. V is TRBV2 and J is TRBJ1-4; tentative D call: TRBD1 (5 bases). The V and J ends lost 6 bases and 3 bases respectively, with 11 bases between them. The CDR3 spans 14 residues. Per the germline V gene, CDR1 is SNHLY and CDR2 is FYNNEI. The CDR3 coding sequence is TGTGCCAGCAGCCGCAGGGAGGCTAATGAAAAACTGTTTTTT. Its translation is CASSRREANEKLFF. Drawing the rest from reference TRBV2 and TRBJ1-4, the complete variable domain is EPEVTQTPSHQVTQMGQEVILRCVPISNHLYFYWYRQILGQKVEFLVSFYNNEISEKSEIFDDQFSVERPDGSNFTLKIRSTKLEDSAMYFCASSRREANEKLFFGSGTQLSVL.

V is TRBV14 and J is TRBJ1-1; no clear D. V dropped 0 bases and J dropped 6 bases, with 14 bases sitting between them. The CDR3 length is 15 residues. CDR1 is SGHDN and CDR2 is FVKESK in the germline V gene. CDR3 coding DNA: TGTGCCAGCAGCCAAGAGATGAGAATGGGCGCTGAAGCTTTCTTT. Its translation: CASSQEMRMGAEAFF.

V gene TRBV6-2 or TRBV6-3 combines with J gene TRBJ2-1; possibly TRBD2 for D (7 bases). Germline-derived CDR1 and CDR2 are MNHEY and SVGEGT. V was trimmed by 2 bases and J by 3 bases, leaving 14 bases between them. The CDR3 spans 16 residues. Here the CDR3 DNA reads TGTGCCAGCAGTTACGGCTGGGGGGGGCTCTACAATGAGCAGTTCTTC. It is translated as CASSYGWGGLYNEQFF.

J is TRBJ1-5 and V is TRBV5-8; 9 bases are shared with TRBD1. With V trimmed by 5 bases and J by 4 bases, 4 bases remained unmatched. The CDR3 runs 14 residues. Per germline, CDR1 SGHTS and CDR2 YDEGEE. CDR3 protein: CASSPGTGNQPQHF. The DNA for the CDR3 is TGTGCCAGCAGTCCCGGGACAGGGAATCAGCCCCAGCATTTT.

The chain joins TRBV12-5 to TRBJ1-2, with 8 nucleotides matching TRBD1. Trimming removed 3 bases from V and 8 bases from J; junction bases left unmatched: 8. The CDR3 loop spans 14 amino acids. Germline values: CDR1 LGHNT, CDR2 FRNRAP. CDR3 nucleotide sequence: TGTGCTAGTGGTTTCCTCGGACAGGGTGAGGGCTACACCTTC. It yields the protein CASGFLGQGEGYTF.

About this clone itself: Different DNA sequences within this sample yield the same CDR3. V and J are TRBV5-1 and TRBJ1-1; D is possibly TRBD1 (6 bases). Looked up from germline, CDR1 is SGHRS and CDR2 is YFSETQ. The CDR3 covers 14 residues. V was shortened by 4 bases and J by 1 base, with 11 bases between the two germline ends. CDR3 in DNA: TGCGCCAGCAGCCCCGGACAGAGGAACACTGAAGCTTTCTTT. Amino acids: CASSPGQRNTEAFF.

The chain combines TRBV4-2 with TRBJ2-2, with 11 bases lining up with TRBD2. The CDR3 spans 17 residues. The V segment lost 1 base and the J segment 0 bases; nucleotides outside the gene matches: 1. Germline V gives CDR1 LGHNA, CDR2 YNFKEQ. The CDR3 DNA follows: TGTGCCAGCAGCCAAGGGACTAGCGGGTCGAACACCGGGGAGCTGTTTTTT. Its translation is CASSQGTSGSNTGELFF.

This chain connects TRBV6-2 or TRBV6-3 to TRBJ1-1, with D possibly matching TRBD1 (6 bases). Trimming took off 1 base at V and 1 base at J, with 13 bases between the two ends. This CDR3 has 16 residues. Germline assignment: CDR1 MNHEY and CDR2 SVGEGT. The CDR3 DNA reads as TGTGCCAGCAGTTACTTGAGAAGGACAGCGAACACTGAAGCTTTCTTT. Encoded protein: CASSYLRRTANTEAFF.

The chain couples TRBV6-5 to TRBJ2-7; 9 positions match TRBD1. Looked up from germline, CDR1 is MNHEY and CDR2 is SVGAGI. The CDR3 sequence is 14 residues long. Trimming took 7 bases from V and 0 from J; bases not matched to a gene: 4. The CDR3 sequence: CASTPTGGSYEQYF. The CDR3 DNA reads TGTGCCAGCACCCCGACAGGGGGCTCCTACGAGCAGTACTTC.

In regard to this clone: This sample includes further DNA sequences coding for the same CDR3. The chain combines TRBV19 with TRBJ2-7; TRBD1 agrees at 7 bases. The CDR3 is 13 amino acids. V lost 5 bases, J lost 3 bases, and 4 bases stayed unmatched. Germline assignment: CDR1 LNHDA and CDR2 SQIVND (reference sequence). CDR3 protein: CASSPGQLYEQYF. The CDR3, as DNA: TGTGCCAGTAGTCCGGGACAGCTCTACGAGCAGTACTTC.

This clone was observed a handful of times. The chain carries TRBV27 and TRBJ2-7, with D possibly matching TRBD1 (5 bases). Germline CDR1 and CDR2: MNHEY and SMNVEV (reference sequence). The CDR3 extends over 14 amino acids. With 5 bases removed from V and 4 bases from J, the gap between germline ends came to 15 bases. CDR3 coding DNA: TGTGCCAGCAGTAAAGGGGCACAGCAATACGAGCAGTACTTC. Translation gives CASSKGAQQYEQYF.